Given below is one T cell receptor (beta chain) in context. Investigators spread the genomic DNA of each subset evenly over several immunoSEQ plates. Here immunoSEQ multiplex PCR was the method, and the copy in TCRdb shows in-frame clones only, minus some. The sample has some 1,100,000 clones, 70% to 80% seen once; the top ten hold under 0.6%. In germline, CDR1 is MDHEN, CDR2 SYDVKM. V shed 6 bases and J shed 2 bases, with 13 bases lying between them. This CDR3 comprises 15 residues. The data were taken from a study of shared clonotypes between healthy human individuals. The TCR was taken from a man aged 18 to 30 in good health. Some clones in this sample may be carry-over from other donors' samples. Sequenced input: memory CD4+ T cells from PBMCs. The subset is: CD45RA-negative fraction. The chain uses TRBV28 and TRBJ2-2, with D possibly being TRBD1 (6 bases). This chain's CDR3 is CASRRQELNTGELFF. In DNA form, the CDR3 reads TGTGCCAGCAGGAGACAGGAGTTAAACACCGGGGAGCTGTTTTTT.